This T cell receptor beta chain stems from a study of metastatic and nonmetastatic thyroid tumors. Study-level background: Both malignant and benign thyroid patients supplied peripheral blood and tumor or nodule tissue samples, across which the repertoires of these patients were then compared. Notes on the study in general: Benign nodules reportedly had significantly lower TCR beta diversity than malignant thyroid tumors in blood and tumor.

Of note for this clone: Antigen unknown.

Using MiXCR, TCRdb re-called clones from the PCR reads. Among approximately 9,600 clones, roughly 32% were seen once, and the ten largest hold approximately 4.4%. The CDR3 sequence is 14 residues long. J was trimmed by 2 bases and V by 5 bases; bases with no gene match: 3. From germline, CDR1 is LNHDA and CDR2 SQIVND (reference sequence). Not a single patient had been given any form of treatment at any point before undergoing thyroid surgery. The source of this sequence is a female donor with papillary thyroid cancer or a benign thyroid nodule (not recorded which). Some clones in this sample may be carry-over from other donors' samples. Sequencing was performed on tumor tissue. The chain uses TRBV19 and TRBJ1-3; 7 positions agree with TRBD1. The CDR3 nucleotides are TGTGCCAGTAGTCACGGACAGGCTGGAAACACCATATATTTT. Translated: CASSHGQAGNTIYF.